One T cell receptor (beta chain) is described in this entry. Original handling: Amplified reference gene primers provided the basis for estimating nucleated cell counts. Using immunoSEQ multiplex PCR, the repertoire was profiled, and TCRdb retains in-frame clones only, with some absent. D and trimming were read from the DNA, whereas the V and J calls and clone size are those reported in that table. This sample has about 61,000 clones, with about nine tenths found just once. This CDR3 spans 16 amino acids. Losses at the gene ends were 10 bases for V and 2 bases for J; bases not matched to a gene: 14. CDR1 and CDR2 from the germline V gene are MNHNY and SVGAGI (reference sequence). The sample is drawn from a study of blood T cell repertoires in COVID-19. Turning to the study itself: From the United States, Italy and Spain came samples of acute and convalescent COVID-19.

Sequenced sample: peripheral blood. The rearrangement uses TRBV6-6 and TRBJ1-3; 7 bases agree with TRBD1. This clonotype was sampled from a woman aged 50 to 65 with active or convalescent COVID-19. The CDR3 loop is CANTGSKGAAGNTIYF. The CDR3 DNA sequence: TGTGCCAACACGGGAAGCAAGGGGGCGGCTGGAAACACCATATATTTT.